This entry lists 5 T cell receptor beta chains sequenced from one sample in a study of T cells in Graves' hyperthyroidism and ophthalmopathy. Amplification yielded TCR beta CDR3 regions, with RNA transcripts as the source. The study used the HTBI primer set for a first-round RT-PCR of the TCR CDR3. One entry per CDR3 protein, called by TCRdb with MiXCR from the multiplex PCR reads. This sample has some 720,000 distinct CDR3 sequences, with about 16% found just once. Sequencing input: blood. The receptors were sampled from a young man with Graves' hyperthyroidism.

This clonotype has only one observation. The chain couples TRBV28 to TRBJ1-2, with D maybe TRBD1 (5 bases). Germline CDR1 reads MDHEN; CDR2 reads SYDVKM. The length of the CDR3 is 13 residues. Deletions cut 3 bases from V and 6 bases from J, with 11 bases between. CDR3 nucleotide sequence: TGTGCCAGCAGTTTGCTGGGGCGGAATGGCTACACCTTC. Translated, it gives CASSLLGRNGYTF.

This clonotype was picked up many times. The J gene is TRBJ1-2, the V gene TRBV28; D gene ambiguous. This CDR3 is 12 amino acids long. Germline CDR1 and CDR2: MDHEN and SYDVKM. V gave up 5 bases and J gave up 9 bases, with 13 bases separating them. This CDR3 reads CASSKGRRSYTF. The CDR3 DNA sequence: TGTGCCAGCAGTAAGGGTCGGAGGAGCTACACCTTC.

In DNA form, the CDR3 reads TGCAGTGCTAGGCCACCTGTGGTAGCCTGGGTCAATGAGCAGTTCTTC. Protein product: CSARPPVVAWVNEQFF. This chain connects TRBV20-1 to TRBJ2-1; D is unclear. Trimming pared 3 bases from V and 6 bases from J, leaving 21 bases between. The germline V gene has CDR1 DFQATT and CDR2 SNEGSKA (reference sequence). The CDR3 spans 16 residues.

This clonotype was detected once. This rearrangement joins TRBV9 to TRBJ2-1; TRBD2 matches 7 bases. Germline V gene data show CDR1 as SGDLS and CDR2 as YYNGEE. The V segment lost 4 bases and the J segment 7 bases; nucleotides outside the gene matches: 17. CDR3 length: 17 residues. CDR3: CASSLPNPGGSANEQFF. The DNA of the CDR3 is TGTGCCAGCAGCCTGCCCAACCCAGGCGGGAGTGCAAATGAGCAGTTCTTC.

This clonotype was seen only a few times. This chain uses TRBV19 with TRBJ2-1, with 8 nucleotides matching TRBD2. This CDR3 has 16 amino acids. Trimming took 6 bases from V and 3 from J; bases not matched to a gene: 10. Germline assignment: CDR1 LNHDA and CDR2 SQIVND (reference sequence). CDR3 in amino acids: CASSPWGGRSYNEQFF. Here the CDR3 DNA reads TGTGCCAGTAGCCCATGGGGCGGGAGGAGCTACAATGAGCAGTTCTTC.